This T cell receptor (beta chain) was profiled in a study of T cells after yellow fever vaccination. Whole-study context: In the case of low-cell-number fractions, SMART-Seq v4 Ultra Low Input was used for preparation. Study-level points and caveats: Weaker in magnitude, the secondary response showed a faster peak on day 5 versus 15. There was a possibility that FACS-sorted repertoires contained abundant clonotypes contaminating from the bulk population. In post-booster samples, most primary-vaccination clones reappeared (about 97% CD4, around 87% CD8).

MiXCR, run by TCRdb on the 5' RACE reads, gives a single entry per CDR3 protein. The sample lists around 610,000 distinct CDR3 sequences; about 13% were seen once. V lost 3 bases, J lost 8 bases, and 5 bases stayed unmatched. The CDR3 has 14 amino acids. Looked up from germline, CDR1 is SEHNR and CDR2 is FQNEAQ (reference sequence). Note on this clonotype: Its target is unknown.

The V and J genes are TRBV7-9 and TRBJ2-4; 9 positions match TRBD1. The sequence was obtained from a man younger than 40 who received the YFV17D yellow fever vaccine. The input for sequencing was PBMCs, taken on the day of the yellow fever booster vaccination. The CDR3 DNA follows: TGTGCCAGCAGCTTCCGGGACAGGGAGGACATTCAGTACTTC. It codes for CASSFRDREDIQYF.